The 24 T cell receptor beta chains in this list originate from one sample, sequenced in a study of blood T cell repertoires in COVID-19. The repertoire was sequenced with immunoSEQ multiplex PCR; TCRdb's copy has only in-frame clones and lacks some. The sample comprises some 41,000 clones, roughly 88% of which are singletons, and 10% to 15% rests with the top ten. The sequencing input was peripheral blood. The receptor set was obtained from a man aged 60 to 75 with active COVID-19.

This clone was observed once. V and J are TRBV18 and TRBJ1-1, with D tentatively TRBD1 (6 bases). V was clipped by 3 bases and J by 1 base, with 9 bases between them. CDR3 length equals 14 residues. Germline V gene data show CDR1 as KGHSH and CDR2 as LQKENI. The CDR3 coding sequence is TGTGCCAGCTCACCGGGAGGGGGGAACACTGAAGCTTTCTTT. Translation: CASSPGGGNTEAFF.

The chain combines TRBV5-4 with TRBJ1-1, with a weak D call TRBD1 (6 bases). Trimming removed 1 base at V and 4 bases at J, with 14 bases between. CDR1 SGHNT and CDR2 YYREEE come from the germline V gene (reference sequence). The CDR3 sequence is 15 residues long. The chain's CDR3 is CASSLSRGASTEAFF. The CDR3 DNA follows: TGTGCCAGCAGCTTGTCCAGGGGTGCGTCCACTGAAGCTTTCTTT.

The sample holds a few counts of this clone. CDR3 loop: CASSLWGGEQYF. The CDR3 DNA follows: TGTGCCAGCAGCCTATGGGGGGGAGAGCAGTACTTC. The rearrangement joins TRBV4-2 to TRBJ2-7; 7 nucleotides line up with TRBD2. The CDR3 runs 12 residues. The germline V gene encodes CDR1 LGHNA and CDR2 YNFKEQ. V trimming: 4 bases; J trimming: 7 bases; junction bases outside the gene matches: 4.

The chain recombines TRBV7-8 with TRBJ2-7, with 7 bases identical to TRBD1. V was clipped by 5 bases and J by 4 bases; unmatched bases: 5. The CDR3 is made up of 13 amino acids. Germline V gene data show CDR1 as SGHVS and CDR2 as FQNEAQ. The CDR3 is CASSTGQEYEQYF. The CDR3 DNA reads as TGTGCCAGCAGCACCGGACAGGAATACGAGCAGTACTTC. Using reference TRBV7-8 and TRBJ2-7 for the parts outside the CDR3, the full variable domain is GAGVSQSPRYKVAKRGQDVALRCDPISGHVSLFWYQQALGQGPEFLTYFQNEAQLDKSGLPSDRFFAERPEGSVSTLKIQRTQQEDSAVYLCASSTGQEYEQYFGPGTRLTVT.

The rearrangement joins TRBV4-2 to TRBJ2-1; 7 positions agree with TRBD2. CDR3 length equals 14 residues. The junction had 3 bases not matched to a gene; V was cut back by 1 base and J by 6 bases. Germline CDR1 and CDR2: LGHNA and YNFKEQ. The CDR3 sequence: CASSQGLATNEQFF. The CDR3, as DNA: TGTGCCAGCAGCCAAGGACTAGCAACCAATGAGCAGTTCTTC.

The chain combines TRBV11-2 with TRBJ2-3; D gene uncertain. Germline V gives CDR1 SGHAT, CDR2 FQNNGV. CDR3 length: 14 amino acids. The germline V and J ends were trimmed by 4 bases and 6 bases, with 14 bases remaining between them. CDR3 protein: CASSSLGFADTQYF. The CDR3 DNA sequence: TGTGCCAGCAGCTCCCTCGGGTTCGCCGATACGCAGTATTTT.

This chain connects TRBV9 to TRBJ2-1; 9 nucleotides align to TRBD2. Germline CDR1 is SGDLS and CDR2 is YYNGEE. CDR3 length: 16 amino acids. The V and J ends lost 3 bases and 1 base, in that order; junction bases with no gene match: 5. CDR3: CASSGSGSKSYNEQFF. The CDR3 DNA reads as TGTGCCAGCAGCGGTAGCGGGAGTAAGTCCTACAATGAGCAGTTCTTC.

The chain recombines TRBV6-5 with TRBJ1-1; D might be TRBD1 (6 bases). The CDR3 spans 14 residues. V gave up 7 bases and J gave up 1 base, with 13 bases separating them. CDR1 is MNHEY, CDR2 SVGAGI, per germline. CDR3: CASNQRQENTEAFF. The CDR3 DNA reads TGTGCCAGCAACCAACGACAGGAGAACACTGAAGCTTTCTTT.

The CDR3 loop reads CASSGDRSYEQYF. Written as DNA, the CDR3 is TGTGCCAGCAGCGGAGACAGGAGCTACGAGCAGTACTTC. The chain combines TRBV11-2 with TRBJ2-7; a possible D gene is TRBD1 (6 bases). Trimming took 5 bases from V and 3 from J, leaving 11 bases between them. Germline CDR1 SGHAT, CDR2 FQNNGV. CDR3 size: 13 residues.

The chain employs TRBV30 and TRBJ2-5; possible D gene TRBD2, 5 bases. V was pared by 0 bases and J by 3 bases, with 8 bases between. CDR3 size: 13 residues. Germline CDR1 and CDR2: GTSNPN and SVGIG (reference sequence). This CDR3 is CAWSVRREETQYF. The CDR3 DNA reads TGTGCCTGGAGTGTAAGGCGGGAAGAGACCCAGTACTTC. Complete variable domain (other parts from reference TRBV30 and TRBJ2-5): SQTIHQWPATLVQPVGSPLSLECTVEGTSNPNLYWYRQAAGRGLQLLFYSVGIGQISSEVPQNLSASRPQDRQFILSSKKLLLSDSGFYLCAWSVRREETQYFGPGTRLLVL.

This clone is medium-sized by share. This rearrangement joins TRBV10-3 to TRBJ2-3; 9 bases line up with TRBD2. Germline V gives CDR1 ENHRY, CDR2 SYGVKD. The V and J ends lost 10 bases and 0 bases, in that order; junction bases with no gene match: 8. CDR3 length: 15 residues. The CDR3 coding sequence is TGTGCCACCGCTCCCGGGACTAGCAGCACAGATACGCAGTATTTT. Translation: CATAPGTSSTDTQYF.

Points on this clone: Distinct nucleotide sequences in the sample also encode this CDR3. Here the CDR3 reads CATSREGGTGGYEQYF. Written as DNA, the CDR3 is TGTGCCACCAGCAGAGAAGGCGGGACAGGGGGCTACGAGCAGTACTTC. The J gene is TRBJ2-7, the V gene TRBV15, with 11 bases that match TRBD1. Germline CDR1 reads LNHNV; CDR2 reads YYDKDF (reference sequence). This CDR3 comprises 16 residues. V lost 0 bases to trimming and J lost 3 bases; unmatched junction nucleotides: 4.

The rearrangement links TRBV5-1 to TRBJ1-1; D is ambiguous. CDR3 length equals 14 residues. Germline V gene data show CDR1 as SGHRS and CDR2 as YFSETQ. Trimming shortened V by 0 bases and J by 0 bases, and 6 bases separated the two germline ends. DNA of the CDR3: TGCGCCAGCAGCTTGGACGGGATGAACACTGAAGCTTTCTTT. This translates into CASSLDGMNTEAFF.

V is TRBV10-3 and J is TRBJ2-2; a possible D gene is TRBD1 (5 bases). V shed 2 bases and J shed 1 base, with 8 bases lying between them. CDR3 length equals 15 residues. CDR1 is ENHRY, CDR2 SYGVKD, per germline. The CDR3 region is CAISEAQGNTGELFF. CDR3 DNA sequence: TGTGCCATCAGTGAGGCCCAGGGGAACACCGGGGAGCTGTTTTTT.

The chain combines TRBV6-5 with TRBJ2-1; a possible D gene is TRBD2 (7 bases). The CDR3 spans 14 residues. Trimming took off 8 bases at V and 12 bases at J, with 23 bases between the two ends. The germline V gene has CDR1 MNHEY and CDR2 SVGAGI. The DNA of the CDR3 is TGTGCCAGCGGCGGGCCGACGGGTAGGGGGGGGCAGTTCTTC. Translation: CASGGPTGRGGQFF.

J is TRBJ1-4 and V is TRBV28, with unresolved D. The CDR3 covers 16 residues. Germline loops: CDR1 MDHEN, CDR2 SYDVKM. V was pared by 6 bases and J by 0 bases, with 14 bases between. The CDR3 reads CASRALGEATNEKLFF. In nucleotides, the CDR3 is TGTGCCAGCAGGGCTCTCGGGGAGGCAACTAATGAAAAACTGTTTTTT.

V and J are TRBV18 and TRBJ2-7, with a tentative D call TRBD2 (5 bases). With 5 bases removed from V and 12 bases from J, the gap between germline ends came to 20 bases. The CDR3 has 13 amino acids. Germline V gene data show CDR1 as KGHSH and CDR2 as LQKENI. For the CDR3, the DNA is TGTGCCAGCTCAACAAATTCGGCGGGTGCGGGGTACTTC. Translation: CASSTNSAGAGYF.

V is TRBV3-1 (or the pseudogene TRBV3-2) and J is TRBJ2-5; D is perhaps TRBD1 (6 bases). The CDR3 is 12 residues long. Germline CDR1 LGHDT, CDR2 YNNKEL (reference sequence). CDR3 protein: CASATGRETQYF. The CDR3 DNA reads TGTGCTAGTGCGACAGGAAGGGAGACCCAGTACTTC.

The gene calls are TRBV7-2 and TRBJ1-6; D is undetermined. Deletions cut 1 base from V and 6 bases from J, with 10 bases between. The CDR3 covers 15 residues. Germline V gene sequence: CDR1 SGHTA, CDR2 FQGNSA. CDR3 in DNA: TGTGCCAGCAGCTTAGGTCGCGGAGTTAATTCACCCCTCCACTTT. As protein: CASSLGRGVNSPLHF.

This rearrangement joins TRBV3-1 (or the pseudogene TRBV3-2) to TRBJ2-6; D might be TRBD1 (7 bases). The V end was cut by 1 base, the J end by 1 base, with 14 bases between. The CDR3 loop spans 18 amino acids. The germline gives CDR1 LGHDT, CDR2 YNNKEL (reference sequence). The CDR3 loop reads CASSQVGAGGSGANVLTF. DNA for the CDR3: TGTGCCAGCAGCCAAGTTGGGGCAGGGGGGTCTGGGGCCAACGTCCTGACTTTC.

This clone was detected only once. This chain joins TRBV5-1 and TRBJ2-7; D is perhaps TRBD1 (6 bases). The V end was cut by 1 base, the J end by 1 base, with 9 bases between. Germline CDR1 reads SGHRS; CDR2 reads YFSETQ. The CDR3 covers 14 residues. This CDR3 is CASSLTGSSYEQYF. For the CDR3, the DNA is TGCGCCAGCAGCTTGACAGGGTCATCCTACGAGCAGTACTTC. The full variable domain, with the rest looked up from reference TRBV5-1 and TRBJ2-7, is KAGVTQTPRYLIKTRGQQVTLSCSPISGHRSVSWYQQTPGQGLQFLFEYFSETQRNKGNFPGRFSGRQFSNSRSEMNVSTLELGDSALYLCASSLTGSSYEQYFGPGTRLTVT.

CDR3 region: CASSFPRTSGDLGELFF. The CDR3 DNA follows: TGTGCCAGCAGCTTCCCCAGAACTAGCGGGGACCTCGGGGAGCTGTTTTTT. The chain carries TRBV7-9 and TRBJ2-2; 10 bases line up with TRBD2. Germline V gene lookup returns CDR1 SEHNR and CDR2 FQNEAQ (reference sequence). With 3 bases clipped from V and 7 bases from J, the junction kept 11 bases outside the gene matches. The CDR3 has 17 residues. The whole variable domain, filled in from reference TRBV7-9 and TRBJ2-2, reads DTGVSQNPRHKITKRGQNVTFRCDPISEHNRLYWYRQTLGQGPEFLTYFQNEAQLEKSRLLSDRFSAERPKGSFSTLEIQRTEQGDSAMYLCASSFPRTSGDLGELFFGEGSRLTVL.

The rearrangement uses TRBV10-2 and TRBJ1-1; D gene ambiguous. CDR1 and CDR2 (germline): WSHSY, SAAADI. The V end lost 4 bases, the J end lost 11 bases, and 14 bases lay between the germline ends. The CDR3 extends over 12 amino acids. CDR3 loop: CASSGRADRAFF. DNA of the CDR3: TGCGCCAGCAGTGGGAGGGCTGATAGGGCTTTCTTT.

The chain couples TRBV21-1 to TRBJ2-1; the table assigns TRBD1, which was not confirmed against the DNA. TRBV21-1 is marked as a pseudogene. The CDR3 is 15 amino acids. CDR3 coding DNA: TGTGCCAGCCGAGACAGGGGGCCTACCTACAATGAGCAGTTCTTC. It yields the protein CASRDRGPTYNEQFF.